The 24 T cell receptor beta chains listed next were all sequenced from one sample in a study of T cells in localized non-small cell lung cancer. This table comes from immunoSEQ multiplex PCR, and its TCRdb copy is limited to in-frame clones, with some not included. The table includes 2,000 to 2,500 clones, over 25% detected once. The sample consisted of normal lung tissue next to the tumor, taken before any cancer treatment. The origin of the receptors is a male donor at least 60 years old with stage I squamous cell lung carcinoma.

As concerns this clone: An end of the junction differs from the germline gene, which may be a read error. The genes are TRBV18 and TRBJ1-4, with D tentatively TRBD1 (5 bases). Germline V gives CDR1 KGHSH, CDR2 LQKENI. There are 14 residues in the CDR3. In DNA form, the CDR3 reads TGTGCCAACTCACCTAACCTGCAGGGTGAAAAACTGTTTTTT. This translates into CANSPNLQGEKLFF.

This clone is judged medium-sized. V is TRBV6-8 and J is TRBJ2-5; TRBD2 matches at 14 bases. V shed 0 bases and J 0 bases; nucleotides not matched to a gene: 3. The CDR3 is 18 residues long. CDR1 and CDR2 from the germline V gene are MNHGY and SAAAGT. The CDR3 nucleotides read TGTGCCAGCAGTTACTCGACTAGCGGGGGGGCGGACCAAGAGACCCAGTACTTC. Its protein product is CASSYSTSGGADQETQYF.

The chain couples TRBV23-1 to TRBJ1-1, with D possibly matching TRBD1 (5 bases). TRBV23-1 is filed as an ORF, its function uncertain. V shed 6 bases and J shed 8 bases, with 19 bases lying between them. The CDR3 runs to 14 residues. DNA for the CDR3: TGCGCCAGCAGCCAAGATCTATTCAAGGGGGAAGCTTTCTTT. Translated: CASSQDLFKGEAFF.

The chain employs TRBV19 and TRBJ2-3; D may be TRBD1 or TRBD2 (5 bases each). Germline values: CDR1 LNHDA, CDR2 SQIVND (reference sequence). The CDR3 has 16 residues. V lost 7 bases and J 2 bases, leaving 19 bases between the germline ends. The CDR3 is CASTGGPLGPTDTQYF. CDR3 bases: TGTGCCAGTACTGGGGGACCCCTCGGGCCCACAGATACGCAGTATTTT.

The chain has TRBV6-8 and TRBJ1-3, with D maybe TRBD1 (5 bases). V lost 2 bases and J lost 1, with 15 bases in between. Germline V gene lookup returns CDR1 MNHGY and CDR2 SAAAGT. The CDR3 is 17 residues long. In DNA form, the CDR3 reads TGTGCCAGCAGTTACCTTCAAACCCAGGGTTCTGGAAACACCATATATTTT. Its protein product is CASSYLQTQGSGNTIYF.

This clone turned up a few times. V gene TRBV15 combines with J gene TRBJ1-1, with 9 bases identical to TRBD1. Germline V gene lookup returns CDR1 LNHNV and CDR2 YYDKDF (reference sequence). After removal of 2 bases from V and 5 bases from J, the junction contained 6 bases not matched to a gene. CDR3 size: 15 residues. In DNA form, the CDR3 reads TGTGCCACCAGCAGATTGGGACAGGGAGCGACTGAAGCTTTCTTT. Protein sequence: CATSRLGQGATEAFF. The full variable domain, in which reference TRBV15 and TRBJ1-1 provide the parts outside the CDR3, is DAMVIQNPRYQVTQFGKPVTLSCSQTLNHNVMYWYQQKSSQAPKLLFHYYDKDFNNEADTPDNFQSRRPNTSFCFLDIRSPGLGDTAMYLCATSRLGQGATEAFFGQGTRLTVV.

By proportion, this clone is large (0.1 to 1%). The J gene is TRBJ1-2, the V gene TRBV6-8; no definite D call. V lost 5 bases to trimming and J lost 8 bases, with 15 bases between them. The CDR3 consists of 13 residues. Germline V lookup: CDR1 MNHGY, CDR2 SAAAGT. CDR3 in DNA: TGTGCCAGCAGTGACGGAGGGATAGGGGGCTACACCTTC. Translated, it gives CASSDGGIGGYTF.

Judged by abundance, this clone is medium-sized (0.01 to 0.1%). This sequence joins TRBV19 and TRBJ1-1, with a weak D call TRBD1 (6 bases). This CDR3 region has 13 residues. Germline loops: CDR1 LNHDA, CDR2 SQIVND (reference sequence). Trimming left V 5 bases short and J 8 bases short, with 15 bases between. CDR3 in DNA: TGTGCCAGTAGTTCGGGGGCGCGGGCGGAAGCTTTCTTT. It codes for CASSSGARAEAFF.

V is TRBV6-8 and J is TRBJ2-2; TRBD2 matches 8 bases. This CDR3 is 15 amino acids long. The V gene end was trimmed by 2 bases and the J gene end by 2 bases; junction bases not matched to a gene: 1. Germline lookup yields CDR1 MNHGY and CDR2 SAAAGT. The CDR3, as DNA: TGTGCCAGCAGTTACCGGGGGGGAAACACCGGGGAGCTGTTTTTT. Protein product: CASSYRGGNTGELFF.

This chain links TRBV19 with TRBJ1-4; no clear D gene. The germline V gene encodes CDR1 LNHDA and CDR2 SQIVND (reference sequence). Trimming removed 7 bases at V and 10 bases at J, with 22 bases between. This CDR3 has 15 amino acids. The CDR3 sequence: CASNVGNGPSPKLFF. CDR3 in DNA: TGTGCCAGTAATGTCGGGAACGGGCCATCCCCAAAACTGTTTTTT.

By share, this clone counts as medium-sized. The chain recombines TRBV11-3 with TRBJ1-2; TRBD1 matches at 10 bases. Germline CDR1 and CDR2: SGHNT and YENEEA. Losses at the gene ends were 3 bases for V and 3 bases for J; bases not matched to a gene: 7. The CDR3 is 16 amino acids. The CDR3, as DNA: TGTGCCAGCAGCTTCGGGACAGGGGATTCTGACTATGGCTACACCTTC. This encodes CASSFGTGDSDYGYTF.

Sample share makes this clone large. The chain uses TRBV15 and TRBJ2-1; 9 nucleotides line up with TRBD2. Trimming removed 5 bases from V and 8 bases from J; junction bases left unmatched: 10. The CDR3 spans 15 residues. From germline, CDR1 is LNHNV and CDR2 YYDKDF (reference sequence). The CDR3 nucleotides read TGTGCCACCAGCGCTAGCGGGACCTATTTGGATGAGCAGTTCTTC. This translates into CATSASGTYLDEQFF.

In its sample, this clone was seen once. The rearrangement uses TRBV19 and TRBJ1-5, with 10 bases that match TRBD1. The CDR3 sequence is 14 residues long. The V gene end was trimmed by 5 bases and the J gene end by 2 bases; junction bases not matched to a gene: 0. Germline loops: CDR1 LNHDA, CDR2 SQIVND (reference sequence). The CDR3 sequence: CASSGTGGNQPQHF. CDR3 coding DNA: TGTGCCAGTAGTGGGACAGGGGGCAATCAGCCCCAGCATTTT.

CDR3 sequence reads: CASSPTSTNEKLFF. The CDR3 nucleotides read TGTGCCAGCTCACCGACCTCAACTAATGAAAAACTGTTTTTT. The V and J genes are TRBV18 and TRBJ1-4; D is unresolved. Trimming took off 3 bases at V and 0 bases at J, with 5 bases between the two ends. The length of the CDR3 is 14 residues. In germline, CDR1 is KGHSH, CDR2 LQKENI.

This clone appeared a few times. An end of the junction does not agree with germline; a read error may underlie this. The DNA has an unread or ambiguous base, and its residue is written X. The chain employs TRBV19 and TRBJ2-5, with a possible D match to TRBD2 (5 bases). The CDR3 loop spans 13 amino acids. Germline V gene data show CDR1 as LNHDA and CDR2 as SQIVND (reference sequence). The CDR3 region is CASGGGPQXTQYF. The DNA for the CDR3 is TGTGCCTCCGGAGGCGGGCCCCAARAGACCCAGTACTTC.

This clone was observed a few times. CDR3 sequence reads: CASSLGSVPGTEAFF. DNA for the CDR3: TGTGCCAGCAGCTTAGGTAGTGTACCGGGCACTGAAGCTTTCTTT. The V call is TRBV13, the J call TRBJ1-1; D not resolved. The germline V gene encodes CDR1 PRHDT and CDR2 FYEKMQ (reference sequence). The CDR3 is 15 amino acids. V was clipped by 0 bases and J by 4 bases, with 12 bases between them.

This clone showed up just once. The chain has TRBV19 and TRBJ1-2; 11 bases agree with TRBD1. The CDR3 is 14 residues long. Germline CDR1 reads LNHDA; CDR2 reads SQIVND (reference sequence). Trimming removed 6 bases from V and 8 bases from J; junction bases left unmatched: 8. For the CDR3, the DNA is TGTGCCAGTAGAAAAGGACAGGGGGCAGGGGGCTACACCTTC. This gives the protein CASRKGQGAGGYTF.

By share of the sample, this clone is medium-sized (0.01 to 0.1%). The chain couples TRBV11-3 to TRBJ2-2; 10 bases are a match to TRBD1. The CDR3 runs 16 residues. J was trimmed by 5 bases and V by 5 bases; bases with no gene match: 8. Germline-derived CDR1 and CDR2 are SGHNT and YENEEA. This chain's CDR3 is CASSPDRGIWTGELFF. CDR3 nucleotides: TGTGCCAGCAGCCCGGACAGGGGGATTTGGACCGGGGAGCTGTTTTTT.

This clone was seen only a few times. This chain joins TRBV11-3 and TRBJ1-1; 9 bases agree with TRBD1. Trimming at V came to 4 bases and at J to 1 base, leaving 1 base not matched to a gene. Germline V gene data show CDR1 as SGHNT and CDR2 as YENEEA. The CDR3 totals 14 residues. The CDR3 region has the DNA TGTGCCAGCAGCTCGGGACAGGGGAACACTGAAGCTTTCTTT. Translation: CASSSGQGNTEAFF. Full variable domain (outside the CDR3, taken from reference TRBV11-3 and TRBJ1-1): EAGVVQSPRYKIIEKKQPVAFWCNPISGHNTLYWYLQNLGQGPELLIRYENEEAVDDSQLPKDRFSAERLKGVDSTLKIQPAELGDSAVYLCASSSGQGNTEAFFGQGTRLTVV.

On this clone itself: The junction does not match germline at one end; this may be a read error. The chain recombines TRBV19 with TRBJ1-5; the match to TRBD1 covers 9 bases. The J call is uncertain, as TRBJ2-3 better fits the DNA end. The CDR3 is made up of 16 amino acids. The V gene's germline CDR1 is LNHDA and CDR2 SQIVND (reference sequence). In DNA, the CDR3 is TGTGTCAGTAGTACCCCGGGACAGGGAGGCAGGCAGCCCCAGTATTTT. This sequence encodes CVSSTPGQGGRQPQYF.

This chain connects TRBV19 to TRBJ2-5, with 9 positions matching TRBD1. Germline V gives CDR1 LNHDA, CDR2 SQIVND (reference sequence). After removal of 3 bases from V and 4 bases from J, the junction contained 6 bases not matched to a gene. The CDR3 has 15 residues. CDR3 protein: CASSIRDRDGETQYF. The CDR3, as DNA: TGTGCCAGTAGTATCCGGGACAGGGACGGAGAGACCCAGTACTTC. The whole variable domain, filled in from reference TRBV19 and TRBJ2-5, reads DGGITQSPKYLFRKEGQNVTLSCEQNLNHDAMYWYRQDPGQGLRLIYYSQIVNDFQKGDIAEGYSVSREKKESFPLTVTSAQKNPTAFYLCASSIRDRDGETQYFGPGTRLLVL.

By share, this clone counts as medium-sized. The V call is TRBV25-1, the J call TRBJ1-1; D possibly corresponds to TRBD1 (5 bases). The CDR3 contains 16 residues. CDR1 and CDR2 (germline): MGHDK, SYGVNS. The V and J ends lost 6 bases and 1 base respectively, with 18 bases between them. CDR3 loop: CASSPPAFQGNTEAFF. The CDR3 nucleotides are TGTGCCAGCAGCCCGCCAGCATTTCAGGGGAACACTGAAGCTTTCTTT.

The chain links TRBV28 to TRBJ1-5, with 7 bases identical to TRBD1. This CDR3 contains 14 residues. Germline CDR1 is MDHEN and CDR2 is SYDVKM. V was clipped by 6 bases and J by 6 bases; unmatched bases: 8. CDR3 DNA sequence: TGTGCCAGCAGCCCCCGGCAGGGGGGTCAGCCCCAGCATTTT. It codes for CASSPRQGGQPQHF.

The chain has TRBV9 and TRBJ2-1; weak D call: TRBD1 (6 bases). V shed 4 bases and J shed 0 bases, with 14 bases lying between them. The CDR3 runs to 16 residues. The germline gives CDR1 SGDLS, CDR2 YYNGEE. Here the CDR3 DNA reads TGTGCCAGCAGCTTACAGGGACCCCGCTCCTACAATGAGCAGTTCTTC. It yields the protein CASSLQGPRSYNEQFF.